The clone carrying this T cell receptor beta chain was picked up one time. The antigen remains unidentified. This record belongs to a study of cytomegalovirus exposure and HLA in healthy donors. Study results and caveats: Sequencing artifact likely explains a cluster of highly shared sequence variants.

Germline V gene lookup returns CDR1 MDHEN and CDR2 SYDVKM. The CDR3 is made up of 21 amino acids. The trim removed 6 bases at V and 4 bases at J, leaving 24 bases unmatched. Both 60 Vbeta primers and 13 Jbeta primers went into the PCR. Generated by immunoSEQ multiplex PCR, the TCRdb table keeps only in-frame clones and is missing some. The sample consists of 90,000 to 140,000 clones, 78% of them appearing once. What was sequenced was PBMCs. The chain uses TRBV28 and TRBJ2-2, with 9 positions matching TRBD1. This clonotype was sampled from a male donor in good health and CMV-seronegative. DNA for the CDR3: TGTGCCAGCAGCTTACAGGGGGCGAGGACCATTTGGAGTGGGAGCACCGGGGAGCTGTTTTTT. Its protein is CASSLQGARTIWSGSTGELFF.